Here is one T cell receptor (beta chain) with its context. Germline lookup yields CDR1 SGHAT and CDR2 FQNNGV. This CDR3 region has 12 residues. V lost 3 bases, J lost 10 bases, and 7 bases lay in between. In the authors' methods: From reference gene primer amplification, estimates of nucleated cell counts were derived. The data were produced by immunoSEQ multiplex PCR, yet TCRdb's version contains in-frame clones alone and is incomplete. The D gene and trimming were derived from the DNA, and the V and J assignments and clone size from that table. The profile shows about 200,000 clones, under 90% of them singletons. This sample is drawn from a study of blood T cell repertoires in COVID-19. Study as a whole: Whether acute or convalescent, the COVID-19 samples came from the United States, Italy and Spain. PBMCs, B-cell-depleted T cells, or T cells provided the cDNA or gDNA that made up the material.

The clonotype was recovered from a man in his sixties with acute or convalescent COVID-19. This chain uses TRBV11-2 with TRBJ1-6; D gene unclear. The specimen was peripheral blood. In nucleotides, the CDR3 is TGTGCCAGCAGCTTTCCGGGATCACCCCTCCACTTT. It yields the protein CASSFPGSPLHF.